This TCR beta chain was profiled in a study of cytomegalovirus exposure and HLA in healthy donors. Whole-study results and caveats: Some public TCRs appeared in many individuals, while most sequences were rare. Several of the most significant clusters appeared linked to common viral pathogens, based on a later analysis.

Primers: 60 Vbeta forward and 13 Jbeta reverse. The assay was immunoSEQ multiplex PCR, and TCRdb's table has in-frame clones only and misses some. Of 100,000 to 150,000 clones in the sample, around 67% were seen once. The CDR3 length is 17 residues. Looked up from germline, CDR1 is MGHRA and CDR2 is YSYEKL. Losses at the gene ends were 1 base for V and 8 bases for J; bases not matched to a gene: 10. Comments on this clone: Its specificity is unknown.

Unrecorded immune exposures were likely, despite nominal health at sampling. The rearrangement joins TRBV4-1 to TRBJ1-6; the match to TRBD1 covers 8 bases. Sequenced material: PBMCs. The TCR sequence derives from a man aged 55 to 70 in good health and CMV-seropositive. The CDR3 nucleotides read TGCGCCAGCAGCCAAGGGGGGCAGGGGGCAGGAGATTCACCCCTCCACTTT. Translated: CASSQGGQGAGDSPLHF.